The 13 T cell receptor beta chains below were found in one sample sequenced in a study of shared clonotypes between healthy human individuals. Assay: immunoSEQ multiplex PCR; the TCRdb copy retains only in-frame clones and omits some. This sample yields some 980,000 clones, of which over 60% are seen a single time; over 1.3% belongs to the top ten. The sequenced sample consisted of memory CD4+ T cells sorted from blood. This sample's subset: CD45RA-negative fraction. These receptors all stem from a man aged 18 to 30 in good health.

The chain's CDR3 is CASSYLDGVRETQYF. As DNA, the CDR3 is TGTGCCAGCAGTTACTTGGATGGTGTTCGAGAGACCCAGTACTTC. The chain joins TRBV6-6 to TRBJ2-5; D is uncertain. This CDR3 spans 15 amino acids. The V end was cut by 1 base, the J end by 4 bases, with 13 bases between. Germline CDR1 is MNHNY and CDR2 is SVGAGI (reference sequence).

In its sample, this clone was seen a few times. The chain has TRBV5-4 and TRBJ2-1; D possibly corresponds to TRBD2 (5 bases). This CDR3 has 16 amino acids. CDR1 is SGHNT, CDR2 YYREEE, per germline (reference sequence). V was shortened by 2 bases and J by 9 bases, with 21 bases between the two germline ends. The CDR3 DNA sequence: TGTGCCAGCAGCTTAAAGGGAGCGCTAAAGCCCACTGAGCAGTTCTTC. Protein: CASSLKGALKPTEQFF.

This clone was counted between two and nine times. V is TRBV19 and J is TRBJ1-2; the D is unclear. CDR1 is LNHDA and CDR2 is SQIVND in the germline V gene (reference sequence). This CDR3 region has 16 residues. Trimming stripped 5 bases from V and 4 bases from J, with 20 bases between. Here the CDR3 DNA reads TGTGCCAGTAGTCTCCCCCGGGCCCTGCGGGGCTATGGCTACACCTTC. Amino acids: CASSLPRALRGYGYTF.

The rearrangement links TRBV2 to TRBJ2-1; D gene ambiguous. The germline V and J ends were trimmed by 3 bases and 1 base, with 10 bases remaining between them. The germline V gene encodes CDR1 SNHLY and CDR2 FYNNEI. The CDR3 is 15 amino acids. The CDR3 coding sequence is TGTGCCAGCAGTGATCATGGGCCTTCCTACAATGAGCAGTTCTTC. It codes for CASSDHGPSYNEQFF.

The chain is built from TRBV5-6 and TRBJ2-1; no reliable D call. V lost 0 bases to trimming and J lost 7 bases, with 8 bases between them. Germline CDR1 and CDR2: SGHDT and YYEEEE. There are 13 residues in the CDR3. This CDR3 is CASSLVDRNEQFF. The CDR3 DNA reads TGTGCCAGCAGCTTGGTGGACCGAAATGAGCAGTTCTTC. Looking up the rest from reference TRBV5-6 and TRBJ2-1 gives the full variable domain: DAGVTQSPTHLIKTRGQQVTLRCSPKSGHDTVSWYQQALGQGPQFIFQYYEEEERQRGNFPDRFSGHQFPNYSSELNVNALLLGDSALYLCASSLVDRNEQFFGPGTRLTVL.

V is TRBV19 and J is TRBJ2-1, with 8 bases matching TRBD2. Trimming cost V 4 bases and J 6 bases; bases outside gene matches: 11. Germline V gene lookup returns CDR1 LNHDA and CDR2 SQIVND (reference sequence). The CDR3 is made up of 16 amino acids. This chain's CDR3 is CASSNLLAAGANEQFF. The DNA of the CDR3 is TGTGCCAGTAGTAACTTACTAGCGGCGGGGGCCAATGAGCAGTTCTTC.

V gene TRBV5-6 combines with J gene TRBJ1-3; TRBD1 matches 7 bases. This CDR3 spans 15 amino acids. The V segment lost 0 bases and the J segment 5 bases; nucleotides outside the gene matches: 5. Germline V gene lookup returns CDR1 SGHDT and CDR2 YYEEEE. CDR3 sequence: CASSLGATGRNTIYF. In DNA, the CDR3 is TGTGCCAGCAGCTTGGGTGCGACAGGGAGAAACACCATATATTTT. Drawing the rest from reference TRBV5-6 and TRBJ1-3, the complete variable domain is DAGVTQSPTHLIKTRGQQVTLRCSPKSGHDTVSWYQQALGQGPQFIFQYYEEEERQRGNFPDRFSGHQFPNYSSELNVNALLLGDSALYLCASSLGATGRNTIYFGEGSWLTVV.

V gene TRBV7-9 combines with J gene TRBJ1-1; D is uncertain. V lost 5 bases to trimming and J lost 2 bases, with 9 bases between them. This CDR3 contains 13 residues. Germline V gives CDR1 SEHNR, CDR2 FQNEAQ (reference sequence). DNA of the CDR3: TGTGCCAGCAGCCGAGAGGCTAACACTGAAGCTTTCTTT. Translated: CASSREANTEAFF.

The J gene is TRBJ1-5, the V gene TRBV2; 9 bases map to TRBD1. V trimming: 6 bases; J trimming: 9 bases; junction bases outside the gene matches: 12. Germline CDR1 is SNHLY and CDR2 is FYNNEI. CDR3 length: 15 amino acids. CDR3 coding DNA: TGTGCCAGCAGCGAGAATACAGGGGGCAGGCGGCCCCAGCATTTT. Residues: CASSENTGGRRPQHF.

This chain joins TRBV11-2 and TRBJ2-7, with TRBD2 identical over 8 bases. The CDR3 has 15 amino acids. The germline V gene has CDR1 SGHAT and CDR2 FQNNGV. V trimming: 5 bases; J trimming: 3 bases; junction bases outside the gene matches: 9. CDR3 nucleotides: TGTGCCAGCAGCGTCTCCGGGACTAGTCTCTACGAGCAGTACTTC. It is translated as CASSVSGTSLYEQYF.

The chain recombines TRBV5-1 with TRBJ2-2; maybe TRBD2 (6 bases). The V end was cut by 1 base, the J end by 5 bases, with 15 bases between. This CDR3 has 16 residues. Per germline, CDR1 SGHRS and CDR2 YFSETQ. The CDR3 sequence: CASSLTASVETGELFF. The CDR3 nucleotides are TGCGCCAGCAGCTTGACGGCTAGCGTTGAGACCGGGGAGCTGTTTTTT.

J is TRBJ2-7 and V is TRBV11-2, with TRBD1 identical over 10 bases. V was pared by 6 bases and J by 4 bases, with 9 bases of the junction left unmatched. Germline V gives CDR1 SGHAT, CDR2 FQNNGV. The CDR3 length is 15 residues. This chain's CDR3 is CASRQTGTGEYEQYF. The CDR3 DNA reads TGTGCCAGCAGGCAGACGGGGACAGGGGAATACGAGCAGTACTTC.

The V and J genes are TRBV30 and TRBJ1-1, with TRBD1 matching 9 bases. The V segment lost 3 bases and the J segment 5 bases; nucleotides outside the gene matches: 7. Looked up from germline, CDR1 is GTSNPN and CDR2 is SVGIG (reference sequence). The CDR3 sequence is 14 residues long. This CDR3 is CAWSSQGAGTEAFF. In DNA form, the CDR3 reads TGTGCCTGGAGCTCACAGGGGGCAGGAACTGAAGCTTTCTTT.